This TCR beta chain was identified in a study of CD8 T cells in ankylosing spondylitis (dated by TCRdb to 2017 to 2019). Background for the entire study: T cell receptor beta repertoires were profiled in healthy donors and ankylosing spondylitis patients so that disease-linked TCR variants could be found. In total, the full study cohort was made up of roughly 100 healthy donors and approximately 27 ankylosing spondylitis patients. Samples of peripheral blood were taken, and for ankylosing spondylitis patients, synovial fluid was collected as well.

For sequencing, an Illumina HiSeq 2500 was employed. TCR beta libraries were prepared by quantitative 5'-RACE with molecular barcodes. For the original study's pipeline: A new computational method based on a probabilistic model of VDJ rearrangement was used to identify disease-linked TCR variants. TCRdb's own reprocessing of the public reads used fastp at Q25 and MiXCR and kept productive beta chains. CDR3 protein duplicates are merged, each entry listing the most common genes and DNA. None of the V and J calls come from the authors' own analysis; TCRdb made them. The table for this sample lists approximately 220,000 distinct CDR3 sequences; 10% to 13% of them were counted only once. The top ten hold less than 25% of the sample. The CDR3, from cysteine to phenylalanine, totals 18 residues. Here the CDR3 DNA is all that survives: 54 bases in frame from base 1. For this chain, trimming is 1 base at the V end and 7 bases at the J end, and the number of junction bases without a gene match is 11. CDR1 and CDR2, per the germline V gene, are MDHEN and SYDVKM.

This clonotype was detected many times. Its antigen is still unknown. Nothing much larger sits one base from this clone, and base qualities are not available. Study-wide findings and limitations: The disease-linked clones were reported to be significantly enriched in matched synovial fluid samples from ankylosing spondylitis patients. Blood from ankylosing spondylitis patients appeared to be characterized by a TCR beta motif composed of about 8 highly homologous amino acid variants. Some of the motif variants had been reported before in the synovial fluid and blood of reactive arthritis patients, a finding that suggests common disease-initiation mechanisms. The disease-linked clones had a CD8+ phenotype and were found at relatively low frequencies in peripheral blood.

This receptor was taken from a male donor with ankylosing spondylitis or in good health (not recorded which). Sequenced sample: blood, either unsorted or a sorted T cell fraction (not recorded which). The V and J segments used are TRBV28 and TRBJ1-6, with TRBD1 matching 9 junction bases. The sequence in DNA is TGTGCCAGCAGTTTATTTCCTACCGGGACAGGGAGAAATTCACCCCTCCACTTT. Its translation is CASSLFPTGTGRNSPLHF.